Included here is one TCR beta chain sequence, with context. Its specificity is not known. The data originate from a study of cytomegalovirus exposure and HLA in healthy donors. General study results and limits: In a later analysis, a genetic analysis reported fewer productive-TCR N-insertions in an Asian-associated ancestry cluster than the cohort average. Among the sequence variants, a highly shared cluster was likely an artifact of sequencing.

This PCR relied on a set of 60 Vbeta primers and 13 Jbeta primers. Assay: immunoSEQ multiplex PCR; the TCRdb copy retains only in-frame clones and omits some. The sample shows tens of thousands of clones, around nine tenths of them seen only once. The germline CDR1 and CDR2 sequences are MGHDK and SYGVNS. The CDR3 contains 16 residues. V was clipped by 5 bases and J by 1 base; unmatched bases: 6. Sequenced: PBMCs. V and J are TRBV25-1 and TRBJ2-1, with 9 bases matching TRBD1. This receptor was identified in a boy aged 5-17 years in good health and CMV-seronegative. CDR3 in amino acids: CASSRQGDRSYNEQFF. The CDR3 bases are TGTGCCAGCAGTAGACAGGGGGATCGGTCCTACAATGAGCAGTTCTTC.